This T cell receptor beta chain was captured by sequencing in a study of CD8+CD57+ T cells in acquired aplastic anemia. TCR beta VDJ combinations and CDR3 sequences were profiled from genomic DNA. TCRdb re-called the reads through MiXCR, storing one row per CDR3 protein. The repertoire holds 190,000 or so distinct CDR3 sequences, with around 48% as singletons. The sample holds many counts of this clonotype. The CDR3 sequence is 13 residues long. Germline CDR1 SEHNR, CDR2 FQNEAQ (reference sequence). V was shortened by 4 bases and J by 2 bases, with 8 bases between the two germline ends. For sequencing, patients were chosen who had shown expansion of CD8+CD57+ cells by flow cytometry.

The sequencing input was sorted CD4+, CD8+, or CD8+CD57+ T cells (not recorded which) from PBMCs. The chain couples TRBV7-9 to TRBJ1-1; D gene ambiguous. The TCR sequence derives from a human donor with aplastic anemia. CDR3 bases: TGTGCCAGCAGCTCCCGGGCCAACACTGAAGCTTTCTTT. Encoded protein: CASSSRANTEAFF.